This TCR beta chain originates from a study of blood T cell repertoires in COVID-19. Study at large: The United States, Italy and Spain were the sources of the acute and convalescent COVID-19 samples. PBMCs, B-cell-depleted T cells, or T cells provided the cDNA or gDNA that made up the material.

This clone appeared once. The CDR3 loop spans 15 amino acids. Germline values: CDR1 MNHNY, CDR2 SVGAGI (reference sequence). The ends were cut back, 1 base at V and 1 base at J, with 10 bases in the middle. Original processing notes: Reference gene primer amplification gave nucleated cell count estimates. Clones were read by immunoSEQ multiplex PCR, and TCRdb kept only the in-frame ones, dropping some. V and J calls and clone size are as listed in that table; D and trimming were resolved from the DNA. The sample lists about 46,000 clones, less than 90% occurring once. This clonotype was sampled from a man between 60 and 75 years old with acute or convalescent COVID-19. The source material was peripheral blood. V gene TRBV6-6 combines with J gene TRBJ1-2, with D unresolved. Here the CDR3 DNA reads TGTGCCAGCAGTTACTTGAGACAAGATAACTATGGCTACACCTTC. Translation gives CASSYLRQDNYGYTF.